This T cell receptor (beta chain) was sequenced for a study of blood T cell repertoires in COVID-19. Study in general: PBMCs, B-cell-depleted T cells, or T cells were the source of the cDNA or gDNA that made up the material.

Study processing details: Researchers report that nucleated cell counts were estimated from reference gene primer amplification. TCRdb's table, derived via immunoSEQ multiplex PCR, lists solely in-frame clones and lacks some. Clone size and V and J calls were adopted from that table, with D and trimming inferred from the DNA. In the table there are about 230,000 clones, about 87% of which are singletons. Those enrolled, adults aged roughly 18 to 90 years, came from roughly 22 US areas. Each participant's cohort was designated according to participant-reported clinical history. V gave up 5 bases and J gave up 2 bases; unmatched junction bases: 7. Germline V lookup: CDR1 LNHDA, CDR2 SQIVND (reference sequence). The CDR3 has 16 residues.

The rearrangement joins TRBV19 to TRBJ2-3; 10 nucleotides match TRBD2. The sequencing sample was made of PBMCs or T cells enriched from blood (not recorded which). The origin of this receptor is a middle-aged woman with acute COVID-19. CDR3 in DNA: TGTGCCAGTAGTTTGGTAGCGGGGGGACTCACAGATACGCAGTATTTT. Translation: CASSLVAGGLTDTQYF.